This T cell receptor beta chain was captured by sequencing in a study of shared clonotypes between healthy human individuals. Study-level information: Each donor's CD4 naive and CD4 memory cells filled three plates apiece, CD8 naive two, and CD8 memory one.

Original analysis: Filtering differed, since immunoSEQ gave only junction sequences and no quality scores. Clones were sequenced by immunoSEQ multiplex PCR, and TCRdb holds only the in-frame ones, with some missing. V and J calls and clone size follow that table, whereas D and trimming were derived from the DNA. The sample includes approximately 980,000 clones, around 80% of them seen just once. This sequence originates from a man aged 18 to 29 in good health. The sample comprised memory CD4+ T cells sorted from blood. Indicated subset: CD45RA-negative fraction.

CDR3 sequence reads: CASSLQGATNEKLFF. CDR3 DNA sequence: TGTGCCAGCAGCTTACAGGGGGCAACTAATGAAAAACTGTTTTTT. This chain links TRBV11-2 with TRBJ1-4, with 7 bases lining up with TRBD1. With 2 bases clipped from V and 0 bases from J, the junction kept 0 bases outside the gene matches. The CDR3 has 15 residues. The V gene's germline CDR1 is SGHAT and CDR2 FQNNGV.